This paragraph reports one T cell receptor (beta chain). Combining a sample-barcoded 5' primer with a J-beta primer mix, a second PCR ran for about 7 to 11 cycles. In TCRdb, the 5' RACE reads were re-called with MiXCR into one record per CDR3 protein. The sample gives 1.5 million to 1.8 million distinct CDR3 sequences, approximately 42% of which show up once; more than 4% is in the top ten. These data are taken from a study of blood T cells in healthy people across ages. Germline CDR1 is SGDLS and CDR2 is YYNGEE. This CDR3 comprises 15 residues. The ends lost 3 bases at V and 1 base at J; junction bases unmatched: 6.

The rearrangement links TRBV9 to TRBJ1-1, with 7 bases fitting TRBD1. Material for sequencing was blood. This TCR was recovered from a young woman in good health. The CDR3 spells CASSAWGQPNTEAFF. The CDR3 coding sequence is TGTGCCAGCAGCGCTTGGGGACAGCCGAACACTGAAGCTTTCTTT.